These 6 T cell receptor beta chains were sequenced from one sample in a study of T cell changes during pregnancy in multiple sclerosis. Clones were read by immunoSEQ multiplex PCR, and TCRdb kept only the in-frame ones, dropping some. The data contain tens of thousands of clones, about 90% of them singletons. This sample comprised CD4+ T cells from peripheral blood mononuclear cells, obtained in the third trimester of pregnancy. All receptors derive from a female donor with multiple sclerosis, enrolled in a pregnancy study.

The chain carries TRBV19 and TRBJ2-1; 12 bases align to TRBD2. CDR3 size: 16 residues. Germline V gene lookup returns CDR1 LNHDA and CDR2 SQIVND (reference sequence). The trim removed 6 bases at V and 4 bases at J, leaving 7 bases unmatched. The CDR3 DNA follows: TGTGCCAGTAGAACTAGCGGGGGGCGGGTATACAATGAGCAGTTCTTC. It yields the protein CASRTSGGRVYNEQFF. The variable domain in full, with the rest retrieved from reference TRBV19 and TRBJ2-1, is DGGITQSPKYLFRKEGQNVTLSCEQNLNHDAMYWYRQDPGQGLRLIYYSQIVNDFQKGDIAEGYSVSREKKESFPLTVTSAQKNPTAFYLCASRTSGGRVYNEQFFGPGTRLTVL.

The rearrangement joins TRBV5-4 to TRBJ2-5, with TRBD1 matching 7 bases. Germline-derived CDR1 and CDR2 are SGHNT and YYREEE (reference sequence). V dropped 4 bases and J dropped 4; count of bases not matched to a gene: 10. The CDR3 contains 15 residues. CDR3 in DNA: TGTGCCAGCAGCCCAACAGGGGCGGGTTTAGAGACCCAGTACTTC. Translated: CASSPTGAGLETQYF.

This clone appeared a single time. The rearrangement joins TRBV18 to TRBJ2-3; TRBD2 aligns across 15 bases. CDR1 and CDR2 from the germline V gene are KGHSH and LQKENI. The trim removed 6 bases at V and 2 bases at J, leaving 6 bases unmatched. The CDR3 is 17 amino acids. The CDR3 region has the DNA TGTGCCAGCTCGCAGCGGACTAGCGGGGGGGTCACAGATACGCAGTATTTT. It specifies CASSQRTSGGVTDTQYF.

This clone was observed once. The V and J genes are TRBV18 and TRBJ2-7, with TRBD2 matching 11 bases. Germline-derived CDR1 and CDR2 are KGHSH and LQKENI. V lost 3 bases to trimming and J lost 0 bases; unmatched junction nucleotides: 4. The CDR3 totals 16 residues. The CDR3 DNA is TGTGCCAGCTCACCTCTAGCGGGGGGATTCTCCTACGAGCAGTACTTC. It encodes CASSPLAGGFSYEQYF.

This chain uses TRBV18 with TRBJ2-3; D possibly corresponds to TRBD1 (6 bases). V was clipped by 2 bases and J by 0 bases, with 18 bases between them. The CDR3 runs 18 residues. CDR1 KGHSH and CDR2 LQKENI come from the germline V gene. CDR3 DNA: TGTGCCAGCTCACCATTCCGGGACACCTCACAAAGCACAGATACGCAGTATTTT. Translating gives CASSPFRDTSQSTDTQYF. Full variable domain (outside the CDR3, taken from reference TRBV18 and TRBJ2-3): NAGVMQNPRHLVRRRGQEARLRCSPMKGHSHVYWYRQLPEEGLKFMVYLQKENIIDESGMPKERFSAEFPKEGPSILRIQQVVRGDSAAYFCASSPFRDTSQSTDTQYFGPGTRLTVL.

The chain links TRBV9 to TRBJ2-7; TRBD2 matches at 11 bases. The CDR3 has 16 amino acids. CDR1 is SGDLS and CDR2 is YYNGEE in the germline V gene. J was trimmed by 7 bases and V by 3 bases; bases with no gene match: 12. The CDR3 DNA reads TGTGCCAGCAGCGAGGAGGACGCTAGCGGGGGGCCGGAGCAGTACTTC. Translated, it gives CASSEEDASGGPEQYF.